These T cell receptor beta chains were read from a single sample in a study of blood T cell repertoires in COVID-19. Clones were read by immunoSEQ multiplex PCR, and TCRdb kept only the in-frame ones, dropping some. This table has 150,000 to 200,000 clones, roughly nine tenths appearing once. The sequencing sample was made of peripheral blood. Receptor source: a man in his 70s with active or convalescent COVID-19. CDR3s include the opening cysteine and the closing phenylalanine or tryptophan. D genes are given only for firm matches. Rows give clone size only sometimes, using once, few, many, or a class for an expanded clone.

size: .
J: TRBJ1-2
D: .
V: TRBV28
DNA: TGTGCCAGCAGTTTACCGGATAGGCTGGGAGGGGACGGCAACTATGGCTACACCTTC
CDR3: CASSLPDRLGGDGNYGYTF

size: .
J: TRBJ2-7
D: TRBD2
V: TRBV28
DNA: TGTGCCAGCAGTTCGATGGGACTAGCGGGAGGTGGAGAGCAGTACTTC
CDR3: CASSSMGLAGGGEQYF

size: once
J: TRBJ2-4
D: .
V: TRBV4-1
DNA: TGCGCCAGCAGCCAAGTCCCTTACCCCCCCGGGTCTTCCCCAACCAAAAACATTCAGTACTTC
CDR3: CASSQVPYPPGSSPTKNIQYF

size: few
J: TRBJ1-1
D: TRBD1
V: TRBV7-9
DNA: TGTGCCAGCAGCGAAAGGGGACAGCTGAACACTGAAGCTTTCTTT
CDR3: CASSERGQLNTEAFF

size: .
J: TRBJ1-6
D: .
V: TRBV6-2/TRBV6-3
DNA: TGTGCCAGCAGTTACTCGATGTTGGGGGCGGATTCACCCCTCCACTTT
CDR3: CASSYSMLGADSPLHF

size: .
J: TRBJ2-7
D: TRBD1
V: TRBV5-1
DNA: TGCGCCAGCAGCTTGGCCCTCCGACAGGGTCCAATCTCCTACGAGCAGTACTTC
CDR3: CASSLALRQGPISYEQYF

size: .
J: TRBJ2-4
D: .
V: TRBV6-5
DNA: TGTGCCAGCATCAAGTGGAGGTGGGCCAAAAACATTCAGTACTTC
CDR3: CASIKWRWAKNIQYF

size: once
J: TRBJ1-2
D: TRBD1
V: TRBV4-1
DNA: TGCGCCAGCAGCCAAGAGGGACAGTTTAACTATGGCTACACCTTC
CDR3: CASSQEGQFNYGYTF

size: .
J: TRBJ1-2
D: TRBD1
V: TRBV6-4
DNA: TGTGCCAGCATACTGACTGGGACAGCAGCCTATGGCTACACCTTC
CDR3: CASILTGTAAYGYTF

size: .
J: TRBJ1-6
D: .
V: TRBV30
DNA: TGTGCCTGGAGCCGTTACAGTTCCTCACCCCTCCACTTT
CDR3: CAWSRYSSSPLHF

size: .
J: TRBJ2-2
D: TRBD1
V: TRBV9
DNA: TGTGCCAGCAGCGTGTTTGGGGGACAGGGGTATACCGGGGAGCTGTTTTTT
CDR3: CASSVFGGQGYTGELFF

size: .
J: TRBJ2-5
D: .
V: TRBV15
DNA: TGTGCCACCAGCAGAGGGAAAGGGGCACAAGAGACCCAGTACTTC
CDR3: CATSRGKGAQETQYF

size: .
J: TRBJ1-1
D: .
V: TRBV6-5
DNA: TGTGCCAGCCGCGGGGGCACTGAAGCTTTCTTT
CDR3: CASRGGTEAFF

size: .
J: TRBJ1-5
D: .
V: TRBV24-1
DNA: TGTGCCACCAGTGATTTTCTGGGCCAGCCCCAGCATTTT
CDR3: CATSDFLGQPQHF

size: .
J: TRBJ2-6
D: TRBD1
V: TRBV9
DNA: TGTGCCAGCAGCGTAGGTCGGGGTGGAGACAGGGTCCCCTCTGGGGCCAACGTCCTGACTTTC
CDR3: CASSVGRGGDRVPSGANVLTF

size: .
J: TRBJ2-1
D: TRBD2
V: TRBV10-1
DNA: TGCGCCAGCAGCGCCGGGACTAGCGGGAGGGATAATGAGCAGTTCTTC
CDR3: CASSAGTSGRDNEQFF

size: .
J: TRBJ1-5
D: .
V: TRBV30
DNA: TGTGCCTGGAGCCACGTCGGGGGGGCAAATCAGCCCCAGCATTTT
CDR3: CAWSHVGGANQPQHF

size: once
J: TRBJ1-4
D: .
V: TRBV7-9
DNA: TGTGCCAGCAGCCTAGCCGGCGGGGGACTAGTAGGTGAAAAACTGTTTTTT
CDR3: CASSLAGGGLVGEKLFF

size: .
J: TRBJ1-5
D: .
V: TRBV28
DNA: TGTGCCAGCAGTTTAATACAGGGTAAAGGCAATCAGCCCCAGCATTTT
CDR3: CASSLIQGKGNQPQHF

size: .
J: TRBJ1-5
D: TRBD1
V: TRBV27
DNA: TGTGCCAGCAGCCCTCTACAGGGGGCATGGAATCAGCCCCAGCATTTT
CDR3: CASSPLQGAWNQPQHF

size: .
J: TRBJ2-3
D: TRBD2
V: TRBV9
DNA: TGTGCCAGCAGCTCCCGGACTAGCGGGAGGGCAGATACGCAGTATTTT
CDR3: CASSSRTSGRADTQYF

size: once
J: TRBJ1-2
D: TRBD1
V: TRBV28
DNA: TGTGCCAGCAGTTCTAACAGGGGGCCTGGCTACACCTTC
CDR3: CASSSNRGPGYTF

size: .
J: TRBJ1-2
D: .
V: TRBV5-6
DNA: TGTGCCAGCAGCTTGGCCAGCTATGGCTACACCTTC
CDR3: CASSLASYGYTF

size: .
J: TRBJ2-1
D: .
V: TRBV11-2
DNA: TGTGCCAGCAGCCGTGGGGGCGCCGCCCCCTACAATGAGCAGTTCTTC
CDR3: CASSRGGAAPYNEQFF

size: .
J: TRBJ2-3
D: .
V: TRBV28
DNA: TGTGCCAGCAGTTTACGTTCGGCTCCACGGGGGGATACGCAGTATTTT
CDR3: CASSLRSAPRGDTQYF

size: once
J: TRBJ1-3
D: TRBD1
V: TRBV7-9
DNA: TGTGCCAGCAGCTTAGGACAGGGGTTTGGAAACACCATATATTTT
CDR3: CASSLGQGFGNTIYF

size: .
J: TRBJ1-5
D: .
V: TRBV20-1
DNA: TGCAGTGCCAGTGGGGGAGGGACACCCTTGGGTGGGCCCCAGCATTTT
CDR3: CSASGGGTPLGGPQHF

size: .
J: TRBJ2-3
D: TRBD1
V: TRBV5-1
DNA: TGCGCCAGCAGCTCTGCTCCGACAGGGCTTATTACAGATACGCAGTATTTT
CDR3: CASSSAPTGLITDTQYF

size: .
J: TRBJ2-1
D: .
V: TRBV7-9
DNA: TGTGCCAGCAGCCCAAACACCGTAGCACCCAGTGAGCAGTTCTTC
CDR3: CASSPNTVAPSEQFF

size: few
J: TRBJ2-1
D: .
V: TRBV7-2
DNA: TGTGCCAGCAGCGGCAGCAATGAGCAGTTCTTC
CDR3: CASSGSNEQFF

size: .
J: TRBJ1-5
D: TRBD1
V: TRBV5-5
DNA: TGTGCCAGCAGCGGGGGGACAGGGGTAAACAATCAGCCCCAGCATTTT
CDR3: CASSGGTGVNNQPQHF

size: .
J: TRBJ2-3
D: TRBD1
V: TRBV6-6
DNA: TGTGCCAGCAGTCGACAGGGGGTACCTCGGCTTACAGATACGCAGTATTTT
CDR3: CASSRQGVPRLTDTQYF

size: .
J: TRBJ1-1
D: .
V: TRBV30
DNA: TGTGCCTGGAGTGTCACAGCTGAAGCTTTCTTT
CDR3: CAWSVTAEAFF

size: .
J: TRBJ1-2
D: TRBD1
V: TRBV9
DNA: TGTGCCAGCAGCGTAGGCGGACAGGGTGGGTATGGCTACACCTTC
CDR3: CASSVGGQGGYGYTF

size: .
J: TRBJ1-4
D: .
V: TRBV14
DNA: TGTGCCAGCAGCCGATTCCAGGGTGGGAATGAAAAACTGTTTTTT
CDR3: CASSRFQGGNEKLFF

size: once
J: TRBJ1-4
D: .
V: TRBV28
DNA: TGTGCCAGCAGTCATAGACAGGCTGGGGATGAAAAACTGTTTTTT
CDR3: CASSHRQAGDEKLFF

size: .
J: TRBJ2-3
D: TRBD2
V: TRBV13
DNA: TGTGCCAGCAGCTTTGGGACTAGCGGTCCCGATACGCAGTATTTT
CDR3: CASSFGTSGPDTQYF

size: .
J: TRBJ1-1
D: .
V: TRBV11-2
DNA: TGTGCCAGCAGCTTACACAGGACTGAAGCTTTCTTT
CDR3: CASSLHRTEAFF

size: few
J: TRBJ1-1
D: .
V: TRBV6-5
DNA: TGTGCCAGCAGTTACTCGAGGGGGACTGAAGCTTTCTTT
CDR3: CASSYSRGTEAFF

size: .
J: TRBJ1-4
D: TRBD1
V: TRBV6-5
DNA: TGTGCCAGCAGACAAGGGGGCGTAGGTGAAAAACTGTTTTTT
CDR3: CASRQGGVGEKLFF

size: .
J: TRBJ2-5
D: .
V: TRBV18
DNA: TGTGCCAGCTCACCCCCGGGGAACCAAGAGACCCAGTACTTC
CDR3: CASSPPGNQETQYF

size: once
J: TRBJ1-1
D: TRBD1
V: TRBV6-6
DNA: TGTGCCAGCGGCCCAGGGGGCGGGACTGAAGCTTTCTTT
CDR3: CASGPGGGTEAFF

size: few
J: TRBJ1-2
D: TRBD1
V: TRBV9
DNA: TGTGCCAGCAGCCCTCTCGACAGGGCAGGGAGTGGCTACACCTTC
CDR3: CASSPLDRAGSGYTF

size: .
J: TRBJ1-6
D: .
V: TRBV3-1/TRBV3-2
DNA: TGTGCCAGCAGCCAAGAAGGTGAGGTCAGTTCACCCCTCCACTTT
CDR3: CASSQEGEVSSPLHF

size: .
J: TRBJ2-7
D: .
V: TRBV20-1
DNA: TGCAGTGCTAGTGGACTACAGGGCTACGAGCAGTACTTC
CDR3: CSASGLQGYEQYF

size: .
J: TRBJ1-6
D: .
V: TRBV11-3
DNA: TGTGCCAGCAGCTTCCAGCGACCCCTCCACTTT
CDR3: CASSFQRPLHF

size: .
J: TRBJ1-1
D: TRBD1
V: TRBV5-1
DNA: TGCGCCAGCAGCTTGGGGGCTGACAGGGGAGGCACTGAAGCTTTCTTT
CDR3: CASSLGADRGGTEAFF